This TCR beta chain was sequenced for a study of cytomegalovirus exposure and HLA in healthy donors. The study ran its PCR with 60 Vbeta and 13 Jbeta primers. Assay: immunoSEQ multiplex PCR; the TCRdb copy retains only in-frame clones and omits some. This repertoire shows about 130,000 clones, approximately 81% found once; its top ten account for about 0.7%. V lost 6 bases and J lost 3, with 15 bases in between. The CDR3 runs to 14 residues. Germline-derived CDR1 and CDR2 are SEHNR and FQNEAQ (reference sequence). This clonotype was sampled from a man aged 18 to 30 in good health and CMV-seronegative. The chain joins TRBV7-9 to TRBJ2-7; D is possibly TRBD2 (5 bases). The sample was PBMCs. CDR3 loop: CASSPGGGLYEQYF. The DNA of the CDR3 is TGTGCCAGCAGTCCCGGTGGAGGCCTCTACGAGCAGTACTTC.